These T cell receptor beta chains were read from a single sample in a study of CD8+CD57+ T cells in acquired aplastic anemia. TCRdb ran MiXCR on the reads and lists one entry per CDR3 protein. The sample has approximately 58,000 distinct CDR3 sequences, roughly 60% seen once. Sequenced input: sorted CD4+, CD8+, or CD8+CD57+ T cells (not recorded which) from PBMCs. Source of these receptors: a human donor with aplastic anemia. Both conserved end residues are part of each CDR3. Fields, in order: D gene, J gene, V gene, clone size, CDR3 protein, CDR3 DNA. A D gene is named only where the DNA matches it firmly. A clone size is listed for some rows: how often the clone was seen (once, few, many), or a class if it is expanded.

d_gene: -
j_gene: TRBJ1-5
v_gene: TRBV7-9
abundance: once
CDR3aa: CASSSGQTSNQPQHF
CDR3nt: TGTGCCAGCAGCTCTGGACAGACGAGCAATCAGCCCCAGCATTTT

d_gene: TRBD1
j_gene: TRBJ1-3
v_gene: TRBV15
abundance: -
CDR3aa: CATSRGTGGGNTIYF
CDR3nt: TGTGCCACCAGCAGAGGGACAGGGGGCGGAAACACCATATATTTT

d_gene: -
j_gene: TRBJ2-7
v_gene: TRBV19
abundance: -
CDR3aa: CASSIGDSTYEQYF
CDR3nt: TGTGCCAGTAGTATTGGAGATTCGACCTACGAGCAGTACTTC

d_gene: -
j_gene: TRBJ1-3
v_gene: TRBV6-1
abundance: many
CDR3aa: CASSEAGGTVDTIYF
CDR3nt: TGTGCCAGCAGTGAAGCGGGGGGTACGGTGGACACCATATATTTT

d_gene: TRBD2
j_gene: TRBJ2-5
v_gene: TRBV7-8
abundance: -
CDR3aa: CASSPTSGKTQYF
CDR3nt: TGTGCCAGCAGCCCGACTAGCGGGAAGACCCAGTACTTC

d_gene: -
j_gene: TRBJ2-1
v_gene: TRBV20-1
abundance: -
CDR3aa: CSADSTGHEQFF
CDR3nt: TGCAGTGCCGACTCGACAGGACATGAGCAGTTCTTC

d_gene: -
j_gene: TRBJ1-1
v_gene: TRBV29-1
abundance: -
CDR3aa: CSRRVNTEAFF
CDR3nt: TGCAGCCGCAGGGTGAACACTGAAGCTTTCTTT

d_gene: TRBD2
j_gene: TRBJ2-3
v_gene: TRBV10-3
abundance: -
CDR3aa: CAISESPSGSSTDTQYF
CDR3nt: TGTGCCATCAGCGAGTCGCCTAGCGGGAGTAGCACAGATACGCAGTATTTT

d_gene: TRBD2
j_gene: TRBJ2-3
v_gene: TRBV12-3/TRBV12-4
abundance: -
CDR3aa: CASSLAGGRLVDLNTQYF
CDR3nt: TGTGCCAGCAGTCTAGCGGGGGGCCGGTTAGTGGACTTAAATACGCAGTATTTT

d_gene: -
j_gene: TRBJ1-2
v_gene: TRBV10-3
abundance: medium-sized
CDR3aa: CAISEPGTALSGGYTF
CDR3nt: TGTGCCATCAGTGAGCCCGGGACCGCCCTATCAGGAGGCTACACCTTC

d_gene: -
j_gene: TRBJ2-2
v_gene: TRBV3-1
abundance: many
CDR3aa: CASSQVYRDPDITGELFF
CDR3nt: TGTGCCAGCAGCCAAGTGTACCGGGACCCTGATATCACCGGGGAGCTGTTTTTT

d_gene: -
j_gene: TRBJ1-2
v_gene: TRBV10-2
abundance: once
CDR3aa: CASSEMSHYGYTF
CDR3nt: TGCGCCAGCAGTGAAATGAGTCACTATGGCTACACCTTC

d_gene: -
j_gene: TRBJ1-5
v_gene: TRBV2
abundance: -
CDR3aa: CATQGLRNQPQHF
CDR3nt: TGTGCCACACAGGGTCTACGCAATCAGCCCCAGCATTTT

d_gene: -
j_gene: TRBJ2-1
v_gene: TRBV5-1
abundance: -
CDR3aa: CAGSLTEYSEQFF
CDR3nt: TGCGCCGGCAGCCTCACAGAATACAGTGAGCAGTTCTTC

d_gene: -
j_gene: TRBJ1-1
v_gene: TRBV2
abundance: -
CDR3aa: CASSPREWSTEAFF
CDR3nt: TGTGCCAGCAGCCCCCGAGAGTGGAGCACTGAAGCTTTCTTT

d_gene: -
j_gene: TRBJ1-2
v_gene: TRBV5-4
abundance: -
CDR3aa: CASSLRQDGYTF
CDR3nt: TGTGCCAGCAGCTTACGCCAGGATGGCTACACCTTC

d_gene: -
j_gene: TRBJ2-2
v_gene: TRBV10-2
abundance: many
CDR3aa: CASIGASGTGELFF
CDR3nt: TGCGCCAGCATAGGGGCTTCGGGCACCGGGGAGCTGTTTTTT

d_gene: -
j_gene: TRBJ1-2
v_gene: TRBV11-1
abundance: -
CDR3aa: CASSPGSSAEYYGYTF
CDR3nt: TGTGCCAGCAGCCCAGGTTCTTCGGCAGAGTACTATGGCTACACCTTC

d_gene: -
j_gene: TRBJ2-2
v_gene: TRBV12-3/TRBV12-4
abundance: many
CDR3aa: CASSLIPDKNTGELFF
CDR3nt: TGTGCCAGCAGTTTAATCCCGGACAAGAACACCGGGGAGCTGTTTTTT

d_gene: -
j_gene: TRBJ2-5
v_gene: TRBV24-1
abundance: many
CDR3aa: CATSDLEVGQETQYF
CDR3nt: TGTGCCACCAGTGATTTGGAGGTTGGGCAAGAGACCCAGTACTTC

d_gene: -
j_gene: TRBJ1-2
v_gene: TRBV2
abundance: many
CDR3aa: CASRVGQYGYTF
CDR3nt: TGTGCCAGCAGAGTAGGGCAGTATGGCTACACCTTC

d_gene: -
j_gene: TRBJ2-1
v_gene: TRBV13
abundance: many
CDR3aa: CASSLGGTVQQFF
CDR3nt: TGTGCCAGCAGCTTAGGGGGGACCGTCCAGCAGTTCTTC

d_gene: TRBD1
j_gene: TRBJ1-6
v_gene: TRBV9
abundance: few
CDR3aa: CASSEAGTGRDSPLHF
CDR3nt: TGTGCCAGCAGCGAAGCCGGGACAGGCCGGGATTCACCCCTCCACTTT

d_gene: -
j_gene: TRBJ1-3
v_gene: TRBV20-1
abundance: many
CDR3aa: CSARSGGTATIYF
CDR3nt: TGCAGTGCTAGGTCCGGGGGAACGGCCACCATATATTTT

d_gene: TRBD2
j_gene: TRBJ2-7
v_gene: TRBV2
abundance: few
CDR3aa: CASRSSGGLPHEQYF
CDR3nt: TGTGCCAGCAGGTCTAGCGGGGGCCTGCCCCACGAGCAGTACTTC

d_gene: TRBD1
j_gene: TRBJ2-7
v_gene: TRBV14
abundance: -
CDR3aa: CASRPRGQGASSYEQYF
CDR3nt: TGTGCCAGCAGACCGAGGGGACAGGGGGCGAGCTCCTACGAGCAGTACTTC

d_gene: TRBD2
j_gene: TRBJ2-3
v_gene: TRBV28
abundance: -
CDR3aa: CASSLSGGGGTDTQYF
CDR3nt: TGTGCCAGCAGTTTAAGCGGCGGGGGAGGGACAGATACGCAGTATTTT

d_gene: -
j_gene: TRBJ1-6
v_gene: TRBV19
abundance: -
CDR3aa: CASSIVSRGNSPLHF
CDR3nt: TGTGCCAGTAGTATCGTTAGCAGGGGCAATTCACCCCTCCACTTT

d_gene: TRBD1
j_gene: TRBJ1-1
v_gene: TRBV19
abundance: many
CDR3aa: CASAYRDRVSEAFF
CDR3nt: TGTGCCAGTGCTTACCGGGACAGGGTTTCTGAAGCTTTCTTT

d_gene: -
j_gene: TRBJ1-5
v_gene: TRBV20-1
abundance: -
CDR3aa: CSAPRPGTSDQPQHF
CDR3nt: TGCAGTGCTCCCCGGCCCGGGACATCGGATCAGCCCCAGCATTTT

d_gene: -
j_gene: TRBJ1-5
v_gene: TRBV9
abundance: -
CDR3aa: CASSGGSGIQPQHF
CDR3nt: TGTGCCAGCAGCGGTGGGTCGGGGATCCAGCCCCAGCATTTT

d_gene: -
j_gene: TRBJ1-2
v_gene: TRBV29-1
abundance: -
CDR3aa: CSVEESRPGRAYGYTF
CDR3nt: TGCAGCGTTGAAGAATCCAGGCCCGGCCGCGCCTATGGCTACACCTTC

d_gene: TRBD2
j_gene: TRBJ2-3
v_gene: TRBV10-2
abundance: -
CDR3aa: CASIAGTSGGNTDTQYF
CDR3nt: TGCGCCAGCATCGCCGGGACTAGCGGGGGGAACACAGATACGCAGTATTTT

d_gene: -
j_gene: TRBJ2-6
v_gene: TRBV12-5
abundance: few
CDR3aa: CASGLAPIQDIQVHGANVLTF
CDR3nt: TGTGCTAGTGGTTTGGCTCCGATACAGGACATTCAGGTCCATGGGGCCAACGTCCTGACTTTC

d_gene: -
j_gene: TRBJ2-5
v_gene: TRBV24-1
abundance: few
CDR3aa: CATSGVSSETQYF
CDR3nt: TGTGCCACCAGTGGGGTCAGTTCAGAGACCCAGTACTTC

d_gene: TRBD1
j_gene: TRBJ2-7
v_gene: TRBV29-1
abundance: -
CDR3aa: CSVAGTGNGEQYF
CDR3nt: TGCAGCGTGGCCGGGACAGGGAACGGGGAGCAGTACTTC

d_gene: -
j_gene: TRBJ1-2
v_gene: TRBV9
abundance: -
CDR3aa: CASKQHGYTF
CDR3nt: TGTGCCAGCAAGCAGCACGGCTACACCTTC

d_gene: -
j_gene: TRBJ2-2
v_gene: TRBV29-1
abundance: once
CDR3aa: CSVVNGGELFF
CDR3nt: TGCAGCGTTGTTAACGGCGGGGAGCTGTTTTTT

d_gene: TRBD1
j_gene: TRBJ2-7
v_gene: TRBV11-1
abundance: few
CDR3aa: CASSSTDREFTYEQYF
CDR3nt: TGTGCCAGCAGCTCAACAGACAGGGAATTCACCTACGAGCAGTACTTC

d_gene: TRBD1
j_gene: TRBJ1-1
v_gene: TRBV3-1
abundance: -
CDR3aa: CASSLGTGDTEAFF
CDR3nt: TGTGCCAGCAGCCTAGGGACAGGGGACACTGAAGCTTTCTTT

d_gene: TRBD1
j_gene: TRBJ1-1
v_gene: TRBV12-3/TRBV12-4
abundance: many
CDR3aa: CASNDDRATEAFF
CDR3nt: TGTGCCAGCAATGACGACAGGGCCACTGAAGCTTTCTTT

d_gene: TRBD2
j_gene: TRBJ2-7
v_gene: TRBV15
abundance: -
CDR3aa: CATSRPSASGIDEQYF
CDR3nt: TGTGCCACCAGCAGACCGTCGGCTAGCGGGATAGACGAGCAGTACTTC

d_gene: -
j_gene: TRBJ1-6
v_gene: TRBV19
abundance: -
CDR3aa: CASSITPGVASPLHF
CDR3nt: TGTGCCAGTAGTATTACCCCAGGGGTAGCTTCACCCCTCCACTTT